These T cell receptor beta chains were read from a single sample in a study of blood T cell repertoires in COVID-19. Clones were sequenced by immunoSEQ multiplex PCR, and TCRdb holds only the in-frame ones, with some missing. The sample yields about 270,000 clones, over 70% seen once. Sequences were obtained from peripheral blood. The receptors were sampled from a human donor in a cohort sampled during active COVID-19. The CDR3 runs from the conserved cysteine through the conserved F or W. A D gene is named only where the DNA matches it firmly. Clone size, where shown, is once, few, many, or a class for clones that have expanded.

clone_size: .
j_call: TRBJ2-7
v_call: TRBV18
d_call: TRBD2
cdr3_nt: TGTGCCAGCTCGTCAACTAGCGGCTACGAGCAGTACTTC
cdr3_aa: CASSSTSGYEQYF

clone_size: .
j_call: TRBJ2-5
v_call: TRBV6-2/TRBV6-3
d_call: TRBD2
cdr3_nt: TGTGCCAGCAGTGTAGAAGCGGGGAGTGGGAGGACCCAGTACTTC
cdr3_aa: CASSVEAGSGRTQYF

clone_size: once
j_call: TRBJ2-3
v_call: TRBV3-1/TRBV3-2
d_call: .
cdr3_nt: TGTGCCAACCCGAATAGCAAGACAGATACGCAGTATTTT
cdr3_aa: CANPNSKTDTQYF

clone_size: .
j_call: TRBJ2-5
v_call: TRBV29-1
d_call: .
cdr3_nt: TGCAGCGTAATAGGACAGAGGAGACAAGAGACCCAGTACTTC
cdr3_aa: CSVIGQRRQETQYF

clone_size: .
j_call: TRBJ1-1
v_call: TRBV29-1
d_call: TRBD1
cdr3_nt: TGCAGCGGTGGGACAGGGGGCAACACTGAAGCTTTCTTT
cdr3_aa: CSGGTGGNTEAFF

clone_size: .
j_call: TRBJ2-5
v_call: TRBV15
d_call: .
cdr3_nt: TGTGCCACCAGCAGTGTTCCGGTGGAGAGAGGGACCCAGTACTTC
cdr3_aa: CATSSVPVERGTQYF

clone_size: .
j_call: TRBJ2-1
v_call: TRBV7-8
d_call: .
cdr3_nt: TGTGCCACCGAGAGGAGGAAAACCTCCTACAATGAGCAGTTCTTC
cdr3_aa: CATERRKTSYNEQFF

clone_size: once
j_call: TRBJ2-1
v_call: TRBV6-5
d_call: .
cdr3_nt: TGTGCCACCAAACTTTACAATGAGCAGTTCTTC
cdr3_aa: CATKLYNEQFF

clone_size: once
j_call: TRBJ2-5
v_call: TRBV7-7
d_call: .
cdr3_nt: TGTGCTAGCAGCTTAGCGAGGGGGAACCAAGAGACCCAGTACTTC
cdr3_aa: CASSLARGNQETQYF

clone_size: .
j_call: TRBJ2-1
v_call: TRBV7-2
d_call: TRBD2
cdr3_nt: TGTGCCAGCAGCTCACAGGGGACTAGCGGCCACAATGAGCAGTTCTTC
cdr3_aa: CASSSQGTSGHNEQFF

clone_size: .
j_call: TRBJ2-5
v_call: TRBV11-2
d_call: TRBD2
cdr3_nt: TGTGCCAGCAGCATGGGACTAGCGGGAGCGTCAGAGACCCAGTACTTC
cdr3_aa: CASSMGLAGASETQYF

clone_size: once
j_call: TRBJ2-1
v_call: TRBV5-1
d_call: .
cdr3_nt: TGCGCCAGCAGCCAATTGACCCTAGAGGGTAATGAGCAGTTCTTC
cdr3_aa: CASSQLTLEGNEQFF

clone_size: .
j_call: TRBJ2-1
v_call: TRBV14
d_call: TRBD2
cdr3_nt: TGTGCCAGCAGCCAAGAGGGACTAGCGGGGAGGACTTGGGAGCAGTTCTTC
cdr3_aa: CASSQEGLAGRTWEQFF

clone_size: .
j_call: TRBJ2-2
v_call: TRBV6-4
d_call: .
cdr3_nt: TGTGCCAGCCTCTTCCCGAGACATAACACCGGGGAGCTGTTTTTT
cdr3_aa: CASLFPRHNTGELFF

clone_size: .
j_call: TRBJ2-3
v_call: TRBV3-1/TRBV3-2
d_call: .
cdr3_nt: TGTGCCAGCAGCCAAGCGACTAGCACAGATACGCAGTATTTT
cdr3_aa: CASSQATSTDTQYF

clone_size: .
j_call: TRBJ2-2
v_call: TRBV7-2
d_call: TRBD2
cdr3_nt: TGTGCCAGCCGGGGAGGGCCGAACACCGGGGAGCTGTTTTTT
cdr3_aa: CASRGGPNTGELFF

clone_size: once
j_call: TRBJ2-3
v_call: TRBV5-1
d_call: .
cdr3_nt: TGCGCCAGCAGCCTCAGGGGTATAGGCACAGATACGCAGTATTTT
cdr3_aa: CASSLRGIGTDTQYF

clone_size: once
j_call: TRBJ1-1
v_call: TRBV21-1
d_call: .
cdr3_nt: TGTGCCAGCATCAGAGACAGGGAAGGCACTGAAGCTTTCTTT
cdr3_aa: CASIRDREGTEAFF

clone_size: .
j_call: TRBJ2-2
v_call: TRBV18
d_call: .
cdr3_nt: TGTGCCAGCTCACCACTCGACACCGGGGAGCTGTTTTTT
cdr3_aa: CASSPLDTGELFF

clone_size: .
j_call: TRBJ2-7
v_call: TRBV12-3/TRBV12-4
d_call: .
cdr3_nt: TGTGCCAGCAGTTTAGGGGCCAGCCAGAAGCAGTACTTC
cdr3_aa: CASSLGASQKQYF

clone_size: .
j_call: TRBJ2-1
v_call: TRBV29-1
d_call: .
cdr3_nt: TGCAGCGCTCGGGGGGGACAGCACCACGCGGGGCAGTTCTTC
cdr3_aa: CSARGGQHHAGQFF

clone_size: .
j_call: TRBJ1-2
v_call: TRBV2
d_call: .
cdr3_nt: TGTGCCAGCAGTGCACAGAGATCTACTAACTATGGCTACACCTTC
cdr3_aa: CASSAQRSTNYGYTF

clone_size: .
j_call: TRBJ2-1
v_call: TRBV5-1
d_call: TRBD2
cdr3_nt: TGCGCCAGCTGGATCGCTAGCGGGAGCGCGAATGAGCAGTTCTTC
cdr3_aa: CASWIASGSANEQFF

clone_size: .
j_call: TRBJ1-3
v_call: TRBV5-5
d_call: .
cdr3_nt: TGTGCCAGCAGCTTGGGACAAGGAAACACCATATATTTT
cdr3_aa: CASSLGQGNTIYF

clone_size: .
j_call: TRBJ1-3
v_call: TRBV3-1/TRBV3-2
d_call: .
cdr3_nt: TGTGCCAGCAGCCAAGATATGTGGGGGCCTGGAAACACCATATATTTT
cdr3_aa: CASSQDMWGPGNTIYF

clone_size: .
j_call: TRBJ2-7
v_call: TRBV6-2/TRBV6-3
d_call: .
cdr3_nt: TGTGCCAGCAGTTCAACTCTGGAACAGGGCCACGAGCAGTACTTC
cdr3_aa: CASSSTLEQGHEQYF

clone_size: .
j_call: TRBJ2-7
v_call: TRBV3-1/TRBV3-2
d_call: TRBD2
cdr3_nt: TGTGCCAGCTCGGAGGGACTAGCGGGAGAATACGAGCAGTACTTC
cdr3_aa: CASSEGLAGEYEQYF

clone_size: .
j_call: TRBJ1-5
v_call: TRBV11-2
d_call: .
cdr3_nt: TGTGCCAGCAGCGAAACAGGGTTGCTCAATCAGCCCCAGCATTTT
cdr3_aa: CASSETGLLNQPQHF

clone_size: few
j_call: TRBJ2-4
v_call: TRBV29-1
d_call: .
cdr3_nt: TGCAGCGTTGAGGGCCAGGGGAGCATTCAGTACTTC
cdr3_aa: CSVEGQGSIQYF

clone_size: .
j_call: TRBJ2-3
v_call: TRBV14
d_call: .
cdr3_nt: TGTGCCAGCAGCCCGCGGGGTATAGCGATATACAGAGATACGCAGTATTTT
cdr3_aa: CASSPRGIAIYRDTQYF

clone_size: .
j_call: TRBJ2-5
v_call: TRBV6-6
d_call: .
cdr3_nt: TGTGCCAGCAGTCCCCCGTTTTCGGAGACCCAGTACTTC
cdr3_aa: CASSPPFSETQYF

clone_size: .
j_call: TRBJ1-6
v_call: TRBV25-1
d_call: TRBD1
cdr3_nt: TGTGCCAGCAGTAGAGGGACAGGGATTTCACCCCTCCACTTT
cdr3_aa: CASSRGTGISPLHF

clone_size: .
j_call: TRBJ1-6
v_call: TRBV28
d_call: .
cdr3_nt: TGTGCCAGCACCTCCGCGGGCCTAACTTATTCACCCCTCCACTTT
cdr3_aa: CASTSAGLTYSPLHF

clone_size: .
j_call: TRBJ2-1
v_call: TRBV19
d_call: TRBD2
cdr3_nt: TGTGCCAGTACCCCGGGACTAGGGTCCAATGAGCAGTTCTTC
cdr3_aa: CASTPGLGSNEQFF

clone_size: .
j_call: TRBJ2-1
v_call: TRBV7-9
d_call: .
cdr3_nt: TGTGCCAGCAGCTTGGTAGTCGAATATGACAATGAGCAGTTCTTC
cdr3_aa: CASSLVVEYDNEQFF

clone_size: .
j_call: TRBJ2-4
v_call: TRBV28
d_call: TRBD2
cdr3_nt: TGTGCCAGCAGTTTATTTAGCGGGGGGGCCTCAGGCAAAAACATTCAGTACTTC
cdr3_aa: CASSLFSGGASGKNIQYF

clone_size: once
j_call: TRBJ1-1
v_call: TRBV6-2/TRBV6-3
d_call: TRBD1
cdr3_nt: TGTGCCAGCAGTACCGGGACAGCTATGAACACTGAAGCTTTCTTT
cdr3_aa: CASSTGTAMNTEAFF

clone_size: .
j_call: TRBJ2-3
v_call: TRBV28
d_call: .
cdr3_nt: TGTGCCAGCAGTTCCCCGACAGCGAGCACAGATACGCAGTATTTT
cdr3_aa: CASSSPTASTDTQYF

clone_size: .
j_call: TRBJ1-1
v_call: TRBV3-1/TRBV3-2
d_call: TRBD1
cdr3_nt: TGTGCCAGCAGCCACGGACAGGGAAACACTGAAGCTTTCTTT
cdr3_aa: CASSHGQGNTEAFF

clone_size: .
j_call: TRBJ1-1
v_call: TRBV10-2
d_call: .
cdr3_nt: TGCGCCAGCAGTTCAGGGAGGGACACTGAAGCTTTCTTT
cdr3_aa: CASSSGRDTEAFF

clone_size: .
j_call: TRBJ2-5
v_call: TRBV18
d_call: TRBD1
cdr3_nt: TGTGCCAGCTCACCGGACAGGGAAGAGACCCAGTACTTC
cdr3_aa: CASSPDREETQYF

clone_size: once
j_call: TRBJ1-6
v_call: TRBV5-6
d_call: .
cdr3_nt: TGTGCCAGCAGCTCCCGAGGCACGTCCAATTCACCCCTCCACTTT
cdr3_aa: CASSSRGTSNSPLHF